This T cell receptor beta chain came from a study of T cells in Graves' hyperthyroidism and ophthalmopathy. Study results and limitations: Using 13 V-J features, a model discriminated ophthalmopathy from stable hyperthyroidism.

For the diagnoses, clinical symptoms, serum thyroxine and TRAb, thyroid ultrasound and orbital computed tomography were used. Researchers amplified the TCR beta CDR3 regions from RNA transcripts. First-round RT-PCR with HTBI primers amplified the TCR CDR3 region. In TCRdb, the multiplex PCR reads were re-called with MiXCR into one record per CDR3 protein. The sample has about 260,000 distinct CDR3 sequences; 20% to 25% are singletons. This clonotype was counted at least ten times. The antigen is unknown. Trimming pared 6 bases from V and 4 bases from J, leaving 12 bases between. Germline values: CDR1 MNHEY, CDR2 SMNVEV (reference sequence). The CDR3 is 13 amino acids.

The chain is built from TRBV27 and TRBJ1-2; possible D gene TRBD1, 5 bases. Input material: blood. This TCR came from a man between 35 and 55 years old with Graves' hyperthyroidism that later progressed to Graves' ophthalmopathy. CDR3 coding DNA: TGTGCCAGCAGACCAGGGTTGAGCTATGGCTACACCTTC. It codes for CASRPGLSYGYTF.